Each of the 7 T cell receptor beta chains below was sequenced from the same sample in a study of T-cell memory formation after mild COVID-19. TCRdb re-called the 5' RACE reads with MiXCR, one entry per CDR3 protein. The data show more than 150,000 distinct CDR3 sequences, 20% to 25% seen once. Sequences were obtained from PBMCs or a T cell subset sorted from them (not recorded which). Receptor source: an adult woman who had mild COVID-19 (a few samples of this study predate the infection). Cell type and time point are not known.

The CDR3 bases are TGCGCCAGCAGCCAGGGGCAGGGCATAATCGGGCAATATGGCTACACCTTC. Amino acid sequence: CASSQGQGIIGQYGYTF. The gene calls are TRBV4-1 and TRBJ1-2, with D possibly matching TRBD1 (5 bases). The CDR3 contains 17 residues. Trimming took 3 bases from V and 5 from J, leaving 22 bases between them. Germline-derived CDR1 and CDR2 are MGHRA and YSYEKL.

This clonotype came up a few times. V and J are TRBV27 and TRBJ1-2; D might be TRBD1 (5 bases). The V end was cut by 5 bases, the J end by 6 bases, with 19 bases between. Germline lookup yields CDR1 MNHEY and CDR2 SMNVEV (reference sequence). The CDR3 runs 15 residues. The DNA of the CDR3 is TGTGCCAGCAGTGACTCCCCCGCAGGGATTAATGGCTACACCTTC. Translating it yields CASSDSPAGINGYTF.

The V call is TRBV28, the J call TRBJ1-2, with D unresolved. Trimming shortened V by 2 bases and J by 10 bases, and 8 bases separated the two germline ends. The CDR3 extends over 11 amino acids. Per the germline V gene, CDR1 is MDHEN and CDR2 is SYDVKM. The CDR3 here is CASSLDYDYTF. The CDR3 region has the DNA TGTGCCAGCAGTTTAGATTACGACTACACCTTC.

This clonotype was seen many times. The chain has TRBV20-1 and TRBJ2-7; weak D call: TRBD2 (5 bases). Trimming left V 1 base short and J 4 bases short, with 11 bases between. Germline V lookup: CDR1 DFQATT, CDR2 SNEGSKA (reference sequence). CDR3 length: 13 amino acids. The CDR3 loop reads CSARGELRYEQYF. In DNA form, the CDR3 reads TGCAGTGCTAGAGGGGAGCTCCGGTACGAGCAGTACTTC.

The rearrangement links TRBV19 to TRBJ2-7, with a tentative D call TRBD2 (6 bases). CDR1 is LNHDA and CDR2 is SQIVND in the germline V gene (reference sequence). This CDR3 has 13 amino acids. V lost 6 bases to trimming and J lost 3 bases, with 12 bases between them. This chain's CDR3 is CASSKGGIYEQYF. Here the CDR3 DNA reads TGTGCCAGTAGCAAAGGCGGGATCTACGAGCAGTACTTC.

This clonotype was seen at least ten times. This sequence joins TRBV6-5 and TRBJ2-1; 8 bases fit TRBD2. The CDR3 runs 16 residues. CDR1 MNHEY and CDR2 SVGAGI come from the germline V gene. V was clipped by 0 bases and J by 3 bases; unmatched bases: 4. The CDR3 DNA reads TGTGCCAGCAGTTACTCAAGCGGGAGTATCTACAATGAGCAGTTCTTC. Protein product: CASSYSSGSIYNEQFF.

This rearrangement joins TRBV7-8 to TRBJ2-6; TRBD2 matches 8 bases. The CDR3 runs 19 residues. V trimming: 0 bases; J trimming: 5 bases; junction bases outside the gene matches: 12. Per the germline V gene, CDR1 is SGHVS and CDR2 is FQNEAQ. CDR3 sequence: CASSLAERGLSRWANVLTF. In DNA, the CDR3 is TGTGCCAGCAGCTTAGCGGAGCGGGGGCTTTCTCGTTGGGCCAACGTCCTGACTTTC.